This passage covers 6 T cell receptor beta chains from one sample sequenced in a study of response to subunit inactivated influenza vaccine. TCRdb reanalysed the RT-PCR reads using MiXCR and keeps one entry per CDR3 protein. The repertoire consists of approximately 700,000 distinct CDR3 sequences, with around a sixth occurring once and the leading ten covering 11%. Sequenced here: PBMCs from blood, sampled roughly 13 days after vaccination. These receptors were taken from a man aged 45-65 years who received an inactivated influenza vaccine.

This clonotype was counted at least ten times. V gene TRBV20-1 combines with J gene TRBJ2-6; D gene ambiguous. CDR1 DFQATT and CDR2 SNEGSKA come from the germline V gene (reference sequence). The length of the CDR3 is 15 residues. V lost 0 bases and J lost 2, with 8 bases in between. The CDR3 nucleotides are TGCAGTGCTAGAGATCTGTTTGCTGGGGCCAACGTCCTGACTTTC. It codes for CSARDLFAGANVLTF.

This clonotype has more than one count but fewer than ten. V and J are TRBV7-6 and TRBJ2-2, with D maybe TRBD2 (5 bases). Germline assignment: CDR1 SGHVS and CDR2 FNYEAQ. The CDR3 loop spans 16 amino acids. Trimming took 5 bases from V and 4 from J, leaving 17 bases between them. CDR3 amino acids: CASSLRTEAGTGELFF. The CDR3 DNA follows: TGTGCCAGCAGCCTAAGGACGGAGGCGGGCACCGGGGAGCTGTTTTTT.

This clonotype was counted ten times or more. V and J are TRBV4-3 and TRBJ1-5, with unresolved D. This CDR3 is 13 amino acids long. V shed 0 bases and J shed 7 bases, with 7 bases lying between them. Germline-derived CDR1 and CDR2 are LGHNA and YSLEER. CDR3 DNA sequence: TGCGCCAGCAGCCAAGAGTCTAGCCAGCCCCAGCATTTT. Translation gives CASSQESSQPQHF.

In this sample, this clonotype turned up a few times. The chain recombines TRBV20-1 with TRBJ2-2; 9 bases fit TRBD1. Unmatched junction bases numbered 6, after V lost 6 bases and J lost 4 bases. This CDR3 region has 14 residues. Germline loops: CDR1 DFQATT, CDR2 SNEGSKA (reference sequence). As DNA, the CDR3 is TGCAGTGCCTCGGACAGGGGCTCCACCGGGGAGCTGTTTTTT. Its protein is CSASDRGSTGELFF.

This clonotype was detected only a few times. J is TRBJ1-1 and V is TRBV5-8; D gene uncertain. V was pared by 2 bases and J by 7 bases, with 9 bases between. This CDR3 has 12 residues. Germline CDR1 reads SGHTS; CDR2 reads YDEGEE. Here the CDR3 DNA reads TGTGCCAGCAGCTTTCGGCAGCTTGAAGCTTTCTTT. Encoded protein: CASSFRQLEAFF.

This clonotype has at least ten counts. The V call is TRBV28, the J call TRBJ1-2; tentative D call: TRBD1 (5 bases). Germline V gene lookup returns CDR1 MDHEN and CDR2 SYDVKM. The V gene lost 2 bases and the J gene lost 5 bases, with 12 bases spanning the gap. The CDR3 has 14 amino acids. CDR3 nucleotide sequence: TGTGCCAGCAGTTTACATCCAGGGCGGTATGGCTACACCTTC. Translating gives CASSLHPGRYGYTF.